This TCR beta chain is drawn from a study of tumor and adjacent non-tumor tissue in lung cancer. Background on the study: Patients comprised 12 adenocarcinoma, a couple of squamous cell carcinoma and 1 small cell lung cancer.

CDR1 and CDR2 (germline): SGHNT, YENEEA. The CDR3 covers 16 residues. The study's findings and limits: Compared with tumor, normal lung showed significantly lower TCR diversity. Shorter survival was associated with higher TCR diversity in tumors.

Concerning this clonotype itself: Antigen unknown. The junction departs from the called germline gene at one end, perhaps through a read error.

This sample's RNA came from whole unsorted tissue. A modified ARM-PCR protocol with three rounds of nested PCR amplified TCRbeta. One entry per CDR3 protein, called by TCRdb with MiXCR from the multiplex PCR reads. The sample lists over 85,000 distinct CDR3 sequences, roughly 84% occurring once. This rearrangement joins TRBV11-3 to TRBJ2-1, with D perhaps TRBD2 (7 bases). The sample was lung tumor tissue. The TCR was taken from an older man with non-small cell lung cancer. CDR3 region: CASILDPTGGSSEQFF. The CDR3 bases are TGTGCCAGCATCTTAGATCCCACGGGGGGCAGTAGTGAGCAGTTCTTC.